This TCR beta chain comes out of a study of T-cell memory formation after mild COVID-19. Overall study findings and caveats: A balance of CD4 and CD8 characterized clones contracting day 15 to 85, whereas later expanders leaned CD4+. The study detected some responding clones in pre-infection memory, suggesting cross-reactive memory joined.

V was trimmed by 3 bases and J by 1 base, leaving 9 bases between them. The CDR3 loop spans 14 amino acids. 5'RACE with constant-segment primers built TCRalpha and TCRbeta cDNA libraries with UMIs. TCRdb called the 5' RACE reads again in MiXCR, with one record for every CDR3 protein. The table includes 100,000 to 150,000 distinct CDR3 sequences, about 6% detected once. In its sample, this clonotype was seen many times. No antigen is known for it. The chain uses TRBV12-3 or TRBV12-4 and TRBJ1-1; D unclear. The specimen was PBMCs or a T cell subset sorted from them (not recorded which). The receptor was isolated from an adult woman who had mild COVID-19 (a few samples of this study predate the infection). Cell type and time point are not known. The CDR3 DNA reads TGTGCCAGCAGTTTTACCTATTCGAACACTGAAGCTTTCTTT. It specifies CASSFTYSNTEAFF.